This T cell receptor (beta chain) was captured in a study of shared clonotypes between healthy human individuals. A note on this clone: What it binds is unknown.

Broader study findings: Among non-shared clonotypes, generation probabilities were lower than among those shared by all four donors. Only blood was sampled; tissue repertoires likely differ. The sharing of 4.5% to 6.5% of naive CD4 clonotypes was seen across a handful of donors.

Replicate PCRs run on sorted subsets employed 200 to 250 ng DNA, around 31,000 T cell genomes. The repertoire was sequenced with immunoSEQ multiplex PCR; TCRdb's copy has only in-frame clones and lacks some. This sample has some 1.5 million clones, with 98% found just once. This receptor was taken from a man aged 25-45 years in good health. The specimen sequenced was naive CD4+ T cells sorted from blood. Stated subset: CD45RA+ positively selected.

Here the CDR3 DNA reads TGTGCCAGCAGCTTTCAAGCTCTCGGGCGGGACGAGCAGTACTTC. Its protein is CASSFQALGRDEQYF. The J gene is TRBJ2-7, the V gene TRBV5-5, with D possibly being TRBD2 (5 bases). The CDR3 has 15 residues. Germline loops: CDR1 SGHKS, CDR2 YYEKEE (reference sequence). V gave up 2 bases and J gave up 5 bases, with 17 bases separating them.